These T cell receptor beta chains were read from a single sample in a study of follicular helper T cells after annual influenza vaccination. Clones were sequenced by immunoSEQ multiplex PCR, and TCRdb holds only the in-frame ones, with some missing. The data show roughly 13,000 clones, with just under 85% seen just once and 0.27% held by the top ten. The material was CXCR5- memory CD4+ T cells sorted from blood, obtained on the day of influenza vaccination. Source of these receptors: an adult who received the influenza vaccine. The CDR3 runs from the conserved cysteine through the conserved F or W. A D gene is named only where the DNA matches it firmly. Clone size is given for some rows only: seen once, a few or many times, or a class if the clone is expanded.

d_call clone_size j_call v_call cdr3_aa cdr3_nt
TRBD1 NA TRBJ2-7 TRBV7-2 CASSLRPAGGDYEQYF TGTGCCAGCAGCCTTCGGCCGGCAGGGGGCGACTACGAGCAGTACTTC
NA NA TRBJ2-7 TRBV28 CASSFQGTYEQYF TGTGCCAGCAGTTTTCAGGGTACCTACGAGCAGTACTTC
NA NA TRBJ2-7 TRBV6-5 CASSYGPRNEQYF TGTGCCAGCAGTTACGGCCCGCGGAACGAGCAGTACTTC
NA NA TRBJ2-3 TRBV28 CASLTGSDTQYF TGTGCCAGCCTGACGGGTTCAGATACGCAGTATTTT
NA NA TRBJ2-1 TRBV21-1 CASIGMGAGLNEQFF TGTGCCAGCATTGGGATGGGGGCCGGGTTGAATGAGCAGTTCTTC
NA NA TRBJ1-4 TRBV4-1 CASSRPQGPDEKLFF TGCGCCAGCAGCCGACCCCAGGGACCCGATGAAAAACTGTTTTTT
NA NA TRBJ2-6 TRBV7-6 CASSQVGGVGMGANVLTF TGTGCCAGCAGCCAGGTCGGGGGAGTTGGAATGGGGGCCAACGTCCTGACTTTC
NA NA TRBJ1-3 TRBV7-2 CASSSRFDSGNTIYF TGTGCCAGCAGCTCCCGGTTTGACAGTGGAAACACCATATATTTT
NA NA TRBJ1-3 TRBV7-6 CASSPRALFSGNTIYF TGTGCCAGCAGCCCCAGGGCGCTGTTCTCTGGAAACACCATATATTTT
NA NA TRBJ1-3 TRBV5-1 CASSLEVGTGNTIYF TGCGCCAGCAGCTTGGAAGTGGGTACTGGAAACACCATATATTTT
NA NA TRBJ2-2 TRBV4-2 CASSQITGELFF TGTGCCAGCAGCCAGATCACCGGGGAGCTGTTTTTT
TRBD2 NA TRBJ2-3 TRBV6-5 CASSSAFGGSTDTQYF TGTGCCAGCAGTTCCGCCTTCGGGGGGTCTACAGATACGCAGTATTTT
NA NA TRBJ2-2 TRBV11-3 CASSPLETGELFF TGTGCCAGCAGCCCCTTAGAGACCGGGGAGCTGTTTTTT
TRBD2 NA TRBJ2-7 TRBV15 CATRRGRSSYEQYF TGTGCCACCAGGCGGGGGAGAAGCTCCTACGAGCAGTACTTC
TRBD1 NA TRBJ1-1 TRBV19 CASSITGGPNTEAFF TGTGCCAGTAGTATCACAGGGGGGCCGAACACTGAAGCTTTCTTT
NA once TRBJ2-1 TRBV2 CASSGRFYNEQFF TGTGCCAGCAGTGGCAGGTTTTACAATGAGCAGTTCTTC
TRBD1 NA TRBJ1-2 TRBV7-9 CASSATGTANYGYTF TGTGCCAGCAGCGCCACCGGGACAGCTAACTATGGCTACACCTTC
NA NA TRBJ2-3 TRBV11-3 CASSLGGGASTDTQYF TGTGCCAGCAGCTTAGGCGGCGGGGCGAGCACAGATACGCAGTATTTT
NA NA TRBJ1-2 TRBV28 CASSLFAGASPPYGYTF TGTGCCAGCAGTTTATTTGCAGGGGCCAGCCCACCCTATGGCTACACCTTC
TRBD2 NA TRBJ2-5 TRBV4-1 CASSQDSGLAGVETQYF TGCGCCAGCAGCCAAGATTCCGGACTAGCGGGGGTTGAGACCCAGTACTTC
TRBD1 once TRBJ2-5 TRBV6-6 CASSTDRATKETQYF TGTGCCAGCAGTACCGACAGGGCGACCAAAGAGACCCAGTACTTC
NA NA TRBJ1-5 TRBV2 CASSEGGSNQPQHF TGTGCCAGCAGTGAGGGCGGGAGCAATCAGCCCCAGCATTTT
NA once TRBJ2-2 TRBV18 CASSPRETTTELFF TGTGCCAGCTCACCCCGGGAGACAACAACGGAGCTGTTTTTT
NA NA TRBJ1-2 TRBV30 CAWSETGDPYF TGTGCCTGGAGTGAGACCGGGGACCCTTATTTC
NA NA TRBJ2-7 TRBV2 CASGLQGTPGEQYF TGTGCCAGCGGATTACAGGGCACTCCTGGTGAGCAGTACTTC
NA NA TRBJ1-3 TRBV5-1 CASRKDVAGNTIYF TGCGCCAGCAGAAAGGATGTAGCTGGAAACACCATATATTTT
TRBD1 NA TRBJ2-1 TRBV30 CAWSAGTGTYNEQFF TGTGCCTGGAGCGCCGGGACAGGGACCTACAATGAGCAGTTCTTC
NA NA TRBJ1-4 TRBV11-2 CASSPGRLGEKLFF TGTGCCAGCAGCCCCGGGCGGCTCGGTGAAAAACTGTTTTTT
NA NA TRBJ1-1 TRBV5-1 CASSSYRDAEAFF TGCGCCAGCAGCTCGTATCGGGACGCTGAAGCTTTCTTT
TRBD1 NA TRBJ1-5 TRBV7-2 CASSSNTGGQQPQHF TGTGCCAGCAGCTCAAATACAGGGGGGCAACAGCCCCAGCATTTT
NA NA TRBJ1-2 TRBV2 CASSVDRTNEEGYTF TGTGCCAGCAGTGTAGACAGGACAAATGAGGAGGGCTACACCTTC
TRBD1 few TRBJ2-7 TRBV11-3 CASSFGTGYEQYF TGTGCCAGCAGCTTCGGGACAGGCTACGAGCAGTACTTC
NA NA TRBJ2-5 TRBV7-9 CASSFRGSWETQYF TGTGCCAGCAGCTTCAGGGGTAGCTGGGAGACCCAGTACTTC
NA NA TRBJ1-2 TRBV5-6 CASRMVGGGYGYTF TGTGCCAGCAGGATGGTTGGGGGTGGCTATGGCTACACCTTC
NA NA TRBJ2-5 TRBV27 CASSWGDPLGWETQYF TGTGCCAGCAGTTGGGGGGACCCTCTGGGGTGGGAGACCCAGTACTTC
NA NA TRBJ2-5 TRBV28 CASSRQDPQETQYF TGTGCCAGCAGTCGTCAGGATCCCCAAGAGACCCAGTACTTC
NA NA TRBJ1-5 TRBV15 CATSRDGQPQHF TGTGCCACCAGCAGAGACGGGCAGCCCCAGCATTTT
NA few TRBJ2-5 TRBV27 CASSYRTKETQYF TGTGCCAGCAGCTATCGGACCAAAGAGACCCAGTACTTC
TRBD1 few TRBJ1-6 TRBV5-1 CASSLSGGLFNSPLHF TGCGCCAGCAGCTTGTCAGGGGGGCTCTTTAATTCACCCCTCCACTTT
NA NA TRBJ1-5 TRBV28 CASSLWWPQHF TGTGCCAGCAGTTTATGGTGGCCCCAGCATTTT
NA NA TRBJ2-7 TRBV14 CASSTPGGALYEQYF TGTGCCAGCAGCACCCCAGGCGGGGCACTCTACGAGCAGTACTTC
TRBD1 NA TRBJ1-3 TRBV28 CASINRDRGNTIYF TGTGCCAGCATTAACCGGGACAGGGGAAACACCATATATTTT
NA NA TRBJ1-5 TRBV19 CASGQSNSNQPQHF TGTGCCAGTGGACAGTCCAATAGCAATCAGCCCCAGCATTTT
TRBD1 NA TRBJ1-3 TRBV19 CASRDRGSGNTIYF TGTGCCAGTCGTGACAGGGGGTCTGGAAACACCATATATTTT
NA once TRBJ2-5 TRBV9 CASSVGGGTQYF TGTGCCAGCAGCGTAGGGGGAGGGACCCAGTACTTC
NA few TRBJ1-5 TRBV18 CASSTQGPYSNQPQHF TGTGCCAGCTCAACCCAGGGCCCCTATAGCAATCAGCCCCAGCATTTT
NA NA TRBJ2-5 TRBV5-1 CASSMGHQETQYF TGCGCCAGCAGCATGGGACATCAGGAGACCCAGTACTTC
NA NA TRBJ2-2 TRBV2 CASSERRDRLTGELFF TGTGCCAGCAGTGAAAGGAGGGACAGACTCACCGGGGAGCTGTTTTTT
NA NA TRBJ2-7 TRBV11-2 CASSTNGAPHEQYF TGTGCCAGCAGCACCAACGGCGCCCCCCACGAGCAGTACTTC
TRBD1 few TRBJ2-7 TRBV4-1 CASSRQGLHEQYF TGCGCCAGCAGCAGACAGGGCCTCCACGAGCAGTACTTC
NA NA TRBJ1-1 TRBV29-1 CSVDSLAATANTEAFF TGCAGCGTTGATTCCCTAGCCGCAACCGCAAACACTGAAGCTTTCTTT